A selection of T cell receptor beta chains follows, all from one sample in a study of human T cells and chemical hapten exposure. TCRdb reprocessed the 5' RACE reads with MiXCR, giving one entry per CDR3 protein. This table has tens of thousands of distinct CDR3 sequences, roughly 7.7% appearing once. The receptors originated from a male donor in good health. CDR3s include the opening cysteine and the closing phenylalanine or tryptophan. Fields, in order: V gene, clone size, D gene, J gene, CDR3 protein, CDR3 DNA. The D gene is left open where the match is weak. Clone size is shown for a subset of rows, as once, few, many or a class of expanded clone.

>TRBV4-1|few|NA|TRBJ1-1
CASSHIFRGRAVGGTEAFF
TGCGCCAGCAGCCATATTTTCCGGGGGCGCGCGGTTGGCGGCACTGAAGCTTTCTTT
>TRBV2|NA|NA|TRBJ1-5
CASKTGDNQPQHF
TGTGCCAGCAAGACGGGTGACAATCAGCCCCAGCATTTT
>TRBV25-1|NA|NA|TRBJ1-6
CASSERGEITQRVNSPLHF
TGTGCCAGCAGTGAACGCGGGGAAATAACGCAGAGGGTGAATTCACCCCTCCACTTT
>TRBV6-2/TRBV6-3|NA|TRBD1|TRBJ1-5
CASINRGGQPQHF
TGTGCCAGCATAAACAGGGGAGGCCAGCCCCAGCATTTT
>TRBV4-1|few|TRBD1|TRBJ1-2
CASSQAGTGPNYGYTF
TGCGCCAGCAGCCAAGCTGGGACAGGGCCTAACTATGGCTACACCTTC
>TRBV7-2|few|TRBD1|TRBJ1-5
CASSPPGQGTTGQPQHF
TGTGCCAGCAGCCCACCCGGACAGGGGACGACCGGTCAGCCCCAGCATTTT
>TRBV7-9|NA|NA|TRBJ1-4
CASSLGGNEKLFF
TGTGCCAGCAGCTTAGGAGGGAATGAAAAACTGTTTTTT
>TRBV12-3/TRBV12-4|many|NA|TRBJ2-5
CASRIDWGETQYF
TGTGCCAGCAGGATTGACTGGGGAGAGACCCAGTACTTC
>TRBV10-3|NA|NA|TRBJ2-7
CAISGAYEQYF
TGTGCCATCAGTGGCGCGTATGAGCAGTACTTC
>TRBV5-1|few|NA|TRBJ2-7
CASSIPGTVPAQYF
TGCGCCAGCAGCATCCCTGGGACCGTCCCCGCGCAGTACTTC
>TRBV5-6|few|NA|TRBJ1-1
CASSFGRLNTEAFF
TGTGCCAGCAGCTTTGGCAGATTGAACACTGAAGCTTTCTTT
>TRBV29-1|many|NA|TRBJ2-1
CSVKDSTSEFF
TGCAGCGTGAAGGACTCCACTTCGGAGTTCTTC
>TRBV6-2/TRBV6-3|NA|NA|TRBJ1-1
CASRKILNTEAFF
TGTGCCAGCAGAAAGATATTGAACACTGAAGCTTTCTTT
>TRBV27|NA|NA|TRBJ1-6
CASSHAGKEYNSPLHF
TGTGCCAGCAGCCATGCCGGGAAGGAGTATAATTCACCCCTCCACTTT
>TRBV12-3/TRBV12-4|few|NA|TRBJ2-7
CASSLKGEGSYEQYF
TGTGCCAGCAGTTTAAAGGGAGAGGGGAGCTACGAGCAGTACTTC
>TRBV6-2/TRBV6-3|few|NA|TRBJ1-5
CASRRVDQPQHF
TGTGCCAGCCGGCGGGTGGATCAGCCCCAGCATTTT
>TRBV9|few|NA|TRBJ1-1
CASRQGATPF
TGTGCCAGCCGCCAGGGAGCAACCCCGTTT
>TRBV19|NA|NA|TRBJ2-2
CASSIAGELFF
TGTGCCAGTAGTATTGCCGGGGAGCTGTTTTTT
>TRBV18|NA|NA|TRBJ1-1
CASSPLRGDTEAFF
TGTGCCAGCTCACCTTTAAGAGGTGACACTGAAGCTTTCTTT
>TRBV6-2/TRBV6-3|few|TRBD2|TRBJ2-3
CASSYFEGLAGGAAQYF
TGTGCCAGCAGTTACTTCGAGGGACTAGCGGGAGGAGCCGCCCAGTATTTT
>TRBV5-1|few|TRBD2|TRBJ2-1
CASSPTGTSNYNEQFF
TGCGCCAGCAGTCCAACCGGGACTAGCAACTACAATGAGCAGTTCTTC
>TRBV12-5|few|TRBD1|TRBJ1-5
CASGLDSGQGNQPQHF
TGTGCTAGTGGTTTAGACTCGGGACAGGGAAATCAGCCCCAGCATTTT
>TRBV20-1|NA|NA|TRBJ1-4
CSASTGGFEKLFF
TGCAGTGCTAGCACGGGGGGTTTTGAAAAACTGTTTTTT
>TRBV12-3/TRBV12-4|few|NA|TRBJ2-2
CASSLRGDTGELFF
TGTGCCAGCAGTTTGAGAGGGGACACCGGGGAGCTGTTTTTT